A selection of T cell receptor beta chains follows, all from one sample in a study of CD8 T cells in ankylosing spondylitis. TCRdb ran MiXCR on the 5' RACE reads and lists one entry per CDR3 protein. The repertoire has around 160,000 distinct CDR3 sequences, around 10% of them found once; the top ten carry under 35%. The sequenced sample was blood, either unsorted or a sorted T cell fraction (not recorded which). The receptors were gathered from a male donor with ankylosing spondylitis or in good health (not recorded which). Each CDR3 is given without its conserved first and last residue.

V	J	CDR3
TRBV9	TRBJ2-1	ASSPRLAGNPF
TRBV20-1	TRBJ2-5	CARGWRLAEETQY
TRBV5-1	TRBJ1-1	ASSWRGLVRNTEAF
TRBV5-1	TRBJ2-1	ASSSPTSYNEQF
TRBV7-7	TRBJ2-5	ASSLVAGDAVETQY
TRBV13	TRBJ1-1	ASSFGTAYGRDTEAF
TRBV24-1	TRBJ2-3	ATSDVTSGTDTQY
TRBV7-2	TRBJ2-5	ASSPSRGASDVVTQY
TRBV5-1	TRBJ2-1	ASSLGSGRALDEQF
TRBV12-3/TRBV12-4	TRBJ2-3	ASSPADSPIGTDTQY
TRBV9	TRBJ1-2	ASSVNLRDSKLYT